These 22 T cell receptor beta chains were all obtained from the same sample, sequenced in a study of beta chain features in type 1 diabetes. Whole-study findings and limits: Shorter TCRB CDR3s, moderately but significantly so, marked every one of the four CD4+ subsets in Type 1 diabetes patients.

These receptors have no identified antigens. Since all of the isolated RNA was reverse transcribed, expressed TCRB transcripts were what got sequenced. Sequencing was performed with immunoSEQ multiplex PCR; in TCRdb, only in-frame clones are kept and a portion is missing. This table has about 270,000 clones, roughly an eighth appearing once. Sequenced material: naive CD4+ T cells from blood. The origin of the receptors is a young man with type 1 diabetes.

The rearrangement links TRBV28 to TRBJ1-5, with 9 positions matching TRBD1. The germline V gene encodes CDR1 MDHEN and CDR2 SYDVKM. The CDR3 contains 16 residues. J lost 10 bases, V lost 4 bases, and 14 bases had no gene match. The CDR3 here is CASSSPRTGEQYPQHF. CDR3 DNA sequence: TGTGCCAGCAGTTCCCCCCGGACAGGGGAGCAATATCCCCAGCATTTT.

This clone was counted a few times. This chain uses TRBV19 with TRBJ2-2; D ambiguous. Per germline, CDR1 LNHDA and CDR2 SQIVND (reference sequence). The V gene lost 5 bases and the J gene lost 3 bases, with 10 bases spanning the gap. CDR3 length: 14 residues. CDR3 amino acids: CASSPQTDTGELFF. CDR3 DNA: TGTGCCAGTAGTCCACAGACGGACACCGGGGAGCTGTTTTTT.

The J gene is TRBJ2-1, the V gene TRBV9; 8 nucleotides agree with TRBD2. The CDR3 extends over 16 amino acids. J was trimmed by 4 bases and V by 1 base; bases with no gene match: 7. In germline, CDR1 is SGDLS, CDR2 YYNGEE. As DNA, the CDR3 is TGTGCCAGCAGCGTATTAGCGGGGCCTACATACAATGAGCAGTTCTTC. It yields the protein CASSVLAGPTYNEQFF.

This clone was seen a few times. V gene TRBV5-1 combines with J gene TRBJ2-1; D is possibly TRBD2 (6 bases). Trimming left V 4 bases short and J 6 bases short, with 14 bases between. CDR3 length: 14 residues. CDR1 is SGHRS and CDR2 is YFSETQ in the germline V gene. CDR3 protein: CASSGTSGGNEQFF. CDR3 coding DNA: TGCGCCAGCAGCGGAACCTCCGGGGGCAATGAGCAGTTCTTC.

This clone occurred a few times. The rearrangement links TRBV2 to TRBJ2-7, with 7 bases aligning to TRBD2. The CDR3 runs to 14 residues. Germline loops: CDR1 SNHLY, CDR2 FYNNEI. The ends lost 6 bases at V and 0 bases at J; junction bases unmatched: 5. The CDR3: CASRPSSGSYEQYF. The CDR3 DNA reads TGTGCCAGCAGACCTTCTAGCGGCTCCTACGAGCAGTACTTC.

This clone has more than one count but fewer than ten. The chain carries TRBV5-1 and TRBJ2-7; D possibly corresponds to TRBD1 (7 bases). The V gene lost 4 bases and the J gene lost 6 bases, with 20 bases spanning the gap. CDR3 length: 15 residues. Germline lookup yields CDR1 SGHRS and CDR2 YFSETQ. This CDR3 reads CASSAGTATEGEQYF. The CDR3 DNA sequence: TGCGCCAGCAGCGCCGGGACAGCAACGGAGGGCGAGCAGTACTTC.

This clone was observed a few times. The chain employs TRBV4-3 and TRBJ1-1, with a possible D match to TRBD1 (6 bases). Trimming pared 0 bases from V and 4 bases from J, leaving 9 bases between. The germline V gene encodes CDR1 LGHNA and CDR2 YSLEER. The CDR3 runs to 14 residues. In nucleotides, the CDR3 is TGCGCCAGCAGCCAAGAAATGACAGGCACTGAAGCTTTCTTT. This gives the protein CASSQEMTGTEAFF.

The chain links TRBV12-5 to TRBJ2-5; TRBD2 aligns across 13 bases. The CDR3 extends over 18 amino acids. Germline values: CDR1 LGHNT, CDR2 FRNRAP. Unmatched junction bases numbered 15, after V lost 7 bases and J lost 4 bases. The chain's CDR3 is CASASHRTSGSWRETQYF. CDR3 DNA sequence: TGTGCTAGTGCCTCCCATCGGACTAGCGGGAGCTGGCGAGAGACCCAGTACTTC.

This clone was seen more than once but under ten times. The rearrangement links TRBV4-2 to TRBJ2-6; a weak D match, TRBD2 (5 bases). Trimming removed 2 bases from V and 2 bases from J, with 10 bases in between. Germline CDR1 reads LGHNA; CDR2 reads YNFKEQ. CDR3 size: 16 residues. In nucleotides, the CDR3 is TGTGCCAGCAGCCAATCGGAGAGGGCTGGGGCCAACGTCCTGACTTTC. Its protein product is CASSQSERAGANVLTF.

This clone has a handful of counts. The chain couples TRBV6-1 to TRBJ2-7; D is possibly TRBD2 (6 bases). CDR3 size: 14 residues. V lost 6 bases and J lost 4, with 16 bases in between. Germline V gene lookup returns CDR1 MNHNS and CDR2 SASEGT. The CDR3 bases are TGTGCCAGCAGGACCCGAGGGGACTCTTACGAGCAGTACTTC. This translates into CASRTRGDSYEQYF.

The gene calls are TRBV5-1 and TRBJ1-1; 7 bases are a match to TRBD1. Germline loops: CDR1 SGHRS, CDR2 YFSETQ. J lost 2 bases, V lost 0 bases, and 1 base had no gene match. CDR3 length: 14 residues. The CDR3 sequence is CASSLEGANTEAFF. As DNA, the CDR3 is TGCGCCAGCAGCTTGGAGGGGGCAAACACTGAAGCTTTCTTT.

V is TRBV2 and J is TRBJ1-5; TRBD1 aligns across 7 bases. V was clipped by 8 bases and J by 6 bases; unmatched bases: 13. The CDR3 runs 15 residues. Germline lookup yields CDR1 SNHLY and CDR2 FYNNEI. The CDR3 reads CASGARQGAGQPQHF. The CDR3 DNA sequence: TGTGCCAGCGGGGCAAGACAGGGCGCGGGTCAGCCCCAGCATTTT.

In its sample, this clone was seen a few times. The rearrangement joins TRBV5-1 to TRBJ2-5, with a tentative D call TRBD1 (5 bases). V lost 4 bases and J 2 bases, leaving 9 bases between the germline ends. The CDR3 is 13 amino acids. Germline assignment: CDR1 SGHRS and CDR2 YFSETQ. The CDR3 sequence: CASSPTAQETQYF. As DNA, the CDR3 is TGCGCCAGCAGCCCGACAGCTCAAGAGACCCAGTACTTC.

This clone was seen a handful of times. The genes are TRBV29-1 and TRBJ1-2; D perhaps matches TRBD1 (5 bases). Trimming removed 5 bases at V and 4 bases at J, with 11 bases between. Per germline, CDR1 SQVTM and CDR2 ANQGSEA. The CDR3 covers 12 residues. This chain's CDR3 is CSVYDSIYGYTF. In DNA, the CDR3 is TGCAGCGTTTACGACAGCATCTATGGCTACACCTTC.

The J gene is TRBJ2-4, the V gene TRBV28, with TRBD2 identical over 7 bases. This CDR3 has 15 residues. J lost 2 bases, V lost 2 bases, and 3 bases had no gene match. Germline lookup yields CDR1 MDHEN and CDR2 SYDVKM. The CDR3 spells CASSLGGVSKNIQYF. Here the CDR3 DNA reads TGTGCCAGCAGTTTAGGGGGGGTTTCCAAAAACATTCAGTACTTC.

V gene TRBV28 combines with J gene TRBJ2-5, with 9 bases identical to TRBD1. Per germline, CDR1 MDHEN and CDR2 SYDVKM. The CDR3 is 15 amino acids. The V and J ends lost 5 bases and 5 bases, in that order; junction bases with no gene match: 9. The CDR3 here is CASSTPGQGVETQYF. CDR3 bases: TGTGCCAGCAGTACACCGGGACAGGGTGTGGAGACCCAGTACTTC.

The rearrangement joins TRBV7-9 to TRBJ1-1, with TRBD1 identical over 9 bases. Germline V gives CDR1 SEHNR, CDR2 FQNEAQ (reference sequence). The CDR3 spans 14 residues. Unmatched junction bases numbered 7, after V lost 5 bases and J lost 6 bases. The CDR3 sequence is CASSDGQGRPEAFF. CDR3 DNA: TGTGCCAGCAGCGACGGACAGGGGCGCCCTGAAGCTTTCTTT.

CDR3 loop: CASSSSGSGTDTQYF. CDR3 nucleotides: TGTGCCAGCAGCTCTAGCGGGAGTGGCACAGATACGCAGTATTTT. This sequence joins TRBV5-4 and TRBJ2-3; 10 nucleotides match TRBD2. Germline V gene sequence: CDR1 SGHNT, CDR2 YYREEE (reference sequence). With V trimmed by 3 bases and J by 1 base, 2 bases remained unmatched. The CDR3 runs 15 residues.

The rearrangement joins TRBV21-1 to TRBJ1-5; the DNA was not compared with TRBD1, the D call given in the table. TRBV21-1 is a pseudogene. The CDR3 loop spans 14 amino acids. The CDR3 loop is CASSNGPGNQPQHF. The CDR3 nucleotides are TGTGCCAGCAGCAATGGGCCAGGGAATCAGCCCCAGCATTTT.

V gene TRBV15 combines with J gene TRBJ2-7; D perhaps matches TRBD1 (5 bases). CDR3 length equals 14 residues. The V and J ends lost 3 bases and 2 bases respectively, with 11 bases between them. Germline V gene sequence: CDR1 LNHNV, CDR2 YYDKDF (reference sequence). CDR3 region: CATSRRQITYEQYF. CDR3 in DNA: TGTGCCACCAGCAGGCGACAGATAACCTACGAGCAGTACTTC.

This clone was detected a few times. The chain carries TRBV10-3 and TRBJ2-3; perhaps TRBD1 as D (6 bases). In germline, CDR1 is ENHRY, CDR2 SYGVKD. The CDR3 sequence is 13 residues long. The V and J ends lost 3 bases and 4 bases respectively, with 8 bases between them. CDR3 region: CAISDRGADTQYF. The DNA for the CDR3 is TGTGCCATCAGTGACAGGGGCGCAGATACGCAGTATTTT.

The chain joins TRBV2 to TRBJ2-4; TRBD1 matches 7 bases. The CDR3 runs to 14 residues. Germline V gene data show CDR1 as SNHLY and CDR2 as FYNNEI. With 3 bases clipped from V and 8 bases from J, the junction kept 7 bases outside the gene matches. CDR3 in DNA: TGTGCCAGCAGTGACAGGGGGATAAGGGACATTCAGTACTTC. It codes for CASSDRGIRDIQYF.